This entry concerns a single T cell receptor (beta chain). The junction departs from germline at one end; a sequencing error may be responsible. These data are taken from a study of cytomegalovirus exposure and HLA in healthy donors. The CDR3 is 17 residues long. Germline V gene lookup returns CDR1 MGHRA and CDR2 YSYEKL. The PCR contained 60 Vbeta and 13 Jbeta primers. Profiling relied on immunoSEQ multiplex PCR, and the TCRdb table lists in-frame clones only, not all of them. The sample has about 130,000 clones. This TCR was recovered from a man younger than 35 in good health and CMV-seronegative. Input material: PBMCs. The chain has TRBV4-1 and TRBJ2-5; D is possibly TRBD2 (6 bases). The CDR3 bases are TGCGCCAACAGCCAAGGGACGGCGCTTGGGGGGCAAGAGACCCAGTACTTC. Translation: CANSQGTALGGQETQYF.